This record looks at one TCR beta chain sequence and its context. Its antigen remains undetermined. No base qualities exist here, and no much larger clone lies one base off it. V loses 2 bases of germline sequence and J loses 7 bases, and the interval between the two ends is 8 bases. Reading from cysteine to phenylalanine, the CDR3 counts 13 amino acids. Only the CDR3 DNA is retained, 39 bases long and in frame from the first base. Looking up the germline V gene (reference sequence) yields CDR1 LNHDA and CDR2 SQIVND. This record belongs to a study of blood T cell repertoires in COVID-19 (dated by TCRdb to 2018 to 2021). As for the study more broadly: Samples covering the acute and convalescent phases of COVID-19 were provided by collaborators in the United States, Italy and Spain. The repertoires were made available in a free public database intended to serve as a resource for research on the immune response to SARS-CoV-2. Where HLA class I and class II types were available, the types were taken from metadata supplied by the sample provider, not from assay-based typing. The dataset comprised deeply sampled blood TCRbeta repertoires from subjects exposed to, actively infected with, or recovered from COVID-19. The sample metadata nearly always contained a de-identified subject ID, COVID-19 status, age in years and sex. The samples were drawn from two sources: the first 160 participants of the ongoing ImmuneRACE study, and 950 to 1,500 subjects contributed by 6 global collaborators. The material from the prospective study consisted of cDNA or gDNA derived from T cells, B-cell-depleted T cells, or PBMCs. The paper's findings and limits, for the study overall: The amount of clinical and demographic metadata varied by source and participant and was provided uncurated.

Collaborating institutions collected whole blood in K2EDTA tubes following their own protocols. For TCRbeta analysis, collaborators shipped samples as frozen whole blood, isolated PBMCs, or DNA extracted from either of those sample types. TCRbeta CDR3 regions were amplified from genomic DNA using the immunoSEQ Assay, a bias-controlled multiplex PCR. Under the source paper's analysis protocol: The number of nucleated cells in each sample was estimated from the amplification of reference gene primers within the assay. To quantify the absolute abundance of each unique TCRbeta CDR3 rearrangement, sequence reads were collapsed and filtered. For each sample, productive Simpson clonality was calculated as the square root of Simpson's diversity index over productive rearrangements. In its TCRdb copy, this immuneACCESS table keeps in-frame sequences only and misses some clones. Where compared with another copy, unresolved V genes explain less than half of these, and the others have no known cause. Clone size and the V and J calls come from that table; the DNA yielded D and trimming. This sample has tens of thousands of clones in its table, and around 88% of those were observed once. The ten largest account for around 25% of the sample.

The chain is made from TRBV19 and TRBJ1-4; a tentative D match to TRBD1 spans 6 bases. The clonotype originates from a woman at least 80 years old with acute or convalescent COVID-19. The sequenced sample consisted of peripheral blood. The CDR3 in this case is CASSIKGGEKLFF. The nucleotide sequence reads TGTGCCAGTAGTATAAAAGGGGGTGAAAAACTGTTTTTT.